The TCR beta chain under discussion was sequenced for a study of blood T cell repertoires in COVID-19. Study-level information: Whether acute or convalescent, the COVID-19 samples came from the United States, Italy and Spain. Sources were T cells, B-cell-depleted T cells, or PBMCs; the material itself was cDNA or gDNA.

Original processing notes: Reference gene primer amplification in the assay estimated nucleated cell counts. Only in-frame clones appear in the TCRdb table, and some are missing; sequencing was by immunoSEQ multiplex PCR. V and J calls and clone size come straight from that table; D and trimming were deduced from the DNA. Of around 67,000 clones listed, roughly four fifths were seen once; the top ten hold about 37%. The CDR3 spans 13 residues. The V and J ends lost 3 bases and 3 bases, in that order; junction bases with no gene match: 2. The chain links TRBV12-3 or TRBV12-4 to TRBJ2-7; 7 positions match TRBD2. The sample was peripheral blood. This clonotype was obtained from a man between 65 and 85 years old with acute or convalescent COVID-19. DNA of the CDR3: TGTGCCAGCAGTTTGGCGGGAGACTACGAGCAGTACTTC. Translated: CASSLAGDYEQYF.